This entry features one TCR beta chain sequence. The data were taken from a study of blood T cell repertoires in COVID-19. Germline CDR1 reads SGHRS; CDR2 reads YFSETQ. This CDR3 has 13 residues. Between the trimmed V and J ends, which lost 2 bases and 8 bases, there was a span of 11 bases. Sequencing was performed with immunoSEQ multiplex PCR; in TCRdb, only in-frame clones are kept and a portion is missing. The sample holds a few hundred thousand clones, 65% to 85% seen once. The sequence derives from a woman aged 50 to 60 with acute or convalescent COVID-19. This chain connects TRBV5-1 to TRBJ2-1; a possible D gene is TRBD2 (6 bases). Material for sequencing was peripheral blood. Here the CDR3 DNA reads TGCGCCAGCAGCTTTACTAGCAGGGATGAGCAGTTCTTC. It codes for CASSFTSRDEQFF. The whole variable domain, remainder taken from reference TRBV5-1 and TRBJ2-1, is KAGVTQTPRYLIKTRGQQVTLSCSPISGHRSVSWYQQTPGQGLQFLFEYFSETQRNKGNFPGRFSGRQFSNSRSEMNVSTLELGDSALYLCASSFTSRDEQFFGPGTRLTVL.